The 12 T cell receptor beta chains below were found in one sample sequenced in a study of control samples from healthy donors and cancer patients. Only in-frame clones appear in the TCRdb table, and some are missing; sequencing was by immunoSEQ multiplex PCR. Of around 170,000 clones in the sample, around nine tenths are singletons; the top ten hold around 5%. Source material: blood. These receptor sequences come from a woman younger than 45 in good health.

V is TRBV28 and J is TRBJ1-1; D is possibly TRBD1 (5 bases). Looked up from germline, CDR1 is MDHEN and CDR2 is SYDVKM. The CDR3 covers 13 residues. Trimming took off 3 bases at V and 11 bases at J, with 16 bases between the two ends. The chain's CDR3 is CASSFGTPSEAFF. The CDR3 DNA reads as TGTGCCAGCAGTTTCGGGACCCCGAGTGAGGCTTTCTTT.

The gene calls are TRBV24-1 and TRBJ1-5; D ambiguous. CDR3 length: 16 residues. From germline, CDR1 is KGHDR and CDR2 SFDVKD. V lost 5 bases to trimming and J lost 1 base, with 14 bases between them. As DNA, the CDR3 is TGTGCCACCAGTGGGAGTTTTTGGGGAAGCAATCAGCCCCAGCATTTT. Residues: CATSGSFWGSNQPQHF.

The J gene is TRBJ2-5, the V gene TRBV5-6; 8 bases are shared with TRBD1. The junction had 7 bases not matched to a gene; V was cut back by 1 base and J by 5 bases. Germline V CDR1 and CDR2: SGHDT, YYEEEE. This CDR3 has 15 residues. The CDR3 loop reads CASSLSGQASETQYF. CDR3 sequence (DNA): TGTGCCAGCAGCTTGTCGGGACAGGCCTCGGAGACCCAGTACTTC.

This clone occurred once. This chain connects TRBV6-5 to TRBJ1-2, with D unresolved. The CDR3 loop spans 13 amino acids. V lost 2 bases to trimming and J lost 1 base, with 5 bases between them. Germline V gives CDR1 MNHEY, CDR2 SVGAGI. CDR3 protein: CASSYGGNYGYTF. In nucleotides, the CDR3 is TGTGCCAGCAGTTACGGCGGTAACTATGGCTACACCTTC.

The J gene is TRBJ2-7, the V gene TRBV6-5, with a weak D call TRBD2 (6 bases). The CDR3 is made up of 12 amino acids. Germline CDR1 and CDR2: MNHEY and SVGAGI. The V gene lost 9 bases and the J gene lost 5 bases, with 14 bases spanning the gap. This chain's CDR3 is CASSRRRDEQYF. DNA for the CDR3: TGTGCCAGTTCTCGCCGGAGGGACGAGCAGTACTTC.

The rearrangement uses TRBV9 and TRBJ1-3; D unclear. CDR3 size: 13 residues. Germline assignment: CDR1 SGDLS and CDR2 YYNGEE. Deletions cut 5 bases from V and 0 bases from J, with 6 bases between. The CDR3 bases are TGTGCCAGCAGTATGAGCTCTGGAAACACCATATATTTT. Protein sequence: CASSMSSGNTIYF.

The J gene is TRBJ1-1, the V gene TRBV5-6, with D unresolved. Trimming left V 4 bases short and J 2 bases short, with 6 bases between. Looked up from germline, CDR1 is SGHDT and CDR2 is YYEEEE. The CDR3 has 12 amino acids. Here the CDR3 DNA reads TGTGCCAGCAGCGGCGACAACACTGAAGCTTTCTTT. This codes for CASSGDNTEAFF. The variable domain in full, with the rest retrieved from reference TRBV5-6 and TRBJ1-1, is DAGVTQSPTHLIKTRGQQVTLRCSPKSGHDTVSWYQQALGQGPQFIFQYYEEEERQRGNFPDRFSGHQFPNYSSELNVNALLLGDSALYLCASSGDNTEAFFGQGTRLTVV.

The V and J genes are TRBV9 and TRBJ2-7, with 8 nucleotides matching TRBD1. CDR3 size: 15 residues. Germline lookup yields CDR1 SGDLS and CDR2 YYNGEE. The trim removed 3 bases at V and 0 bases at J, leaving 5 bases unmatched. CDR3: CASSAHTGGSYEQYF. DNA of the CDR3: TGTGCCAGCAGCGCACATACAGGGGGCTCCTACGAGCAGTACTTC.

The chain is built from TRBV9 and TRBJ2-5; the D gene is possibly TRBD2 (6 bases). V was pared by 3 bases and J by 1 base, with 16 bases between. Germline V gene lookup returns CDR1 SGDLS and CDR2 YYNGEE. The CDR3 has 16 residues. CDR3 loop: CASSGGGREPQETQYF. The DNA of the CDR3 is TGTGCCAGCAGCGGCGGAGGGAGAGAGCCCCAAGAGACCCAGTACTTC.

Here the CDR3 DNA reads TGCAGCGTTGAAGATGGGGTAGCTGTTTCAGATACGCAGTATTTT. This sequence encodes CSVEDGVAVSDTQYF. The J gene is TRBJ2-3, the V gene TRBV29-1; D is unclear. V lost 0 bases and J lost 4, with 14 bases in between. Germline V gene sequence: CDR1 SQVTM, CDR2 ANQGSEA. The CDR3 consists of 15 residues.

The V and J genes are TRBV3-1 (or the pseudogene TRBV3-2) and TRBJ2-5; no clear D gene. The CDR3 length is 14 residues. Germline-derived CDR1 and CDR2 are LGHDT and YNNKEL (reference sequence). The ends were cut back, 1 base at V and 4 bases at J, with 10 bases in the middle. The CDR3 bases are TGTGCCAGCAGCCAAGGGGGTAGAAGAGAGACCCAGTACTTC. As protein: CASSQGGRRETQYF.

This chain joins TRBV12-3 or TRBV12-4 and TRBJ2-5, with D unresolved. V was shortened by 3 bases and J by 5 bases, with 4 bases between the two germline ends. The CDR3 runs to 11 residues. This chain's CDR3 is CASSFVETQYF. CDR3 sequence (DNA): TGTGCCAGCAGTTTCGTGGAGACCCAGTACTTC.